Each of the 24 T cell receptor beta chains below was sequenced from the same sample in a study of prognosis after radiotherapy for stage I lung cancer. From genomic DNA, TCR beta CDR3 was amplified by two-round multiplex PCR. The authors ran first-round PCR with primers specific to each TRBV and TRBJ gene. TCRdb independently ran MiXCR on the multiplex PCR reads; one entry per CDR3 protein. In the table there are tens of thousands of distinct CDR3 sequences, around 42% of which are singletons. This sample comprised PBMCs, obtained before or after stereotactic body radiation therapy (not recorded which). The receptors shown here come from a donor aged 50 or older with non-small cell lung cancer.

This clonotype was counted only a few times. The chain employs TRBV3-1 and TRBJ1-2; D perhaps matches TRBD1 (6 bases). CDR1 and CDR2 from the germline V gene are LGHDT and YNNKEL (reference sequence). V lost 1 base, J lost 3 bases, and 18 bases lay in between. The CDR3 length is 17 residues. The CDR3 DNA reads as TGTGCCAGCAGCCAAGGGTCAGCCCAGGGGTTATACTATGGCTACACCTTC. It codes for CASSQGSAQGLYYGYTF.

This clonotype came up many times. The genes are TRBV27 and TRBJ1-2; D possibly corresponds to TRBD1 (6 bases). The germline CDR1 and CDR2 sequences are MNHEY and SMNVEV (reference sequence). The CDR3 is made up of 13 amino acids. Trimming removed 6 bases from V and 5 bases from J, with 13 bases in between. The CDR3 here is CASSLGGQYGYTF. The CDR3 DNA reads as TGTGCCAGCAGCCTTGGGGGACAATATGGCTACACCTTC.

This clonotype occurred many times. The chain is built from TRBV19 and TRBJ2-1, with D maybe TRBD1 (6 bases). The CDR3 is 14 amino acids. CDR1 is LNHDA and CDR2 is SQIVND in the germline V gene (reference sequence). The V end lost 2 bases, the J end lost 3 bases, and 8 bases lay between the germline ends. CDR3 nucleotides: TGTGCCAGTAGTATAATAGGGGGCTACAATGAGCAGTTCTTC. This gives the protein CASSIIGGYNEQFF.

Remarks on this clonotype: With a far larger clone one base away, a read error is the likely cause. Here the CDR3 DNA reads TGTGCCAGAAGTGACGGTACCTGGCGCAATCAGCCCCAGCATTTT. This encodes CARSDGTWRNQPQHF. This sequence joins TRBV6-4 and TRBJ1-5; D remains unclear. This CDR3 comprises 15 residues. Germline V gene sequence: CDR1 MRHNA, CDR2 SNTAGT.

In this sample, this clonotype turned up many times. The rearrangement links TRBV19 to TRBJ1-2; 8 bases agree with TRBD1. Germline V CDR1 and CDR2: LNHDA, SQIVND (reference sequence). CDR3 length: 15 amino acids. J lost 5 bases, V lost 5 bases, and 10 bases had no gene match. CDR3 in DNA: TGTGCCAGTAGTGACTCCCGGACAGGGCCTTATGGCTACACCTTC. Translating gives CASSDSRTGPYGYTF. Supplemented by reference TRBV19 and TRBJ1-2, the full variable domain reads DGGITQSPKYLFRKEGQNVTLSCEQNLNHDAMYWYRQDPGQGLRLIYYSQIVNDFQKGDIAEGYSVSREKKESFPLTVTSAQKNPTAFYLCASSDSRTGPYGYTFGSGTRLTVV.

This clonotype was detected ten times or more. The rearrangement links TRBV27 to TRBJ2-3; 8 bases line up with TRBD2. Germline CDR1 is MNHEY and CDR2 is SMNVEV (reference sequence). CDR3 size: 15 residues. Germline trimming cut 6 bases from V and 5 bases from J; bases unmatched to any gene: 10. CDR3 sequence: CASSQTWAGGDTQYF. The CDR3, as DNA: TGTGCCAGCAGCCAGACGTGGGCGGGAGGAGATACGCAGTATTTT.

Remarks on this clonotype: Mismatch with germline at one junction end may stem from a read error. The CDR3 region has the DNA TGTGCTAGCAGCCAGGAAGTCAGACTAGCTGTACAAGAGACCAAGTACTTC. This encodes CASSQEVRLAVQETKYF. V and J are TRBV7-2 and TRBJ2-5; 7 nucleotides align to TRBD2. The germline CDR1 and CDR2 sequences are SGHTA and FQGNSA. This CDR3 spans 17 amino acids.

This clonotype was recorded at least ten times. The V gene is TRBV24-1, the J gene TRBJ2-2; 10 nucleotides agree with TRBD1. The CDR3 extends over 16 amino acids. Losses at the gene ends were 3 bases for V and 4 bases for J; bases not matched to a gene: 4. Germline CDR1 is KGHDR and CDR2 is SFDVKD. The CDR3 sequence is CATSDPDRGFTGELFF. CDR3 DNA: TGTGCCACCAGTGATCCGGACAGGGGGTTCACCGGGGAGCTGTTTTTT.

Notes on this clonotype: This probably arose from a read error, given a far larger clone one base away. The J gene is TRBJ2-1, the V gene TRBV6-8; D is perhaps TRBD1 (6 bases). The V end lost 5 bases, the J end lost 2 bases, and 10 bases lay between the germline ends. The germline CDR1 and CDR2 sequences are MNHGY and SAAAGT. The CDR3 consists of 14 residues. In DNA, the CDR3 is TGTGCCAGCAGTGTTTGGACAGCCTACAATGAGCAGTTCTTC. As protein: CASSVWTAYNEQFF.

The J gene is TRBJ2-7, the V gene TRBV6-5; D may be TRBD1 or TRBD2 (5 bases each). CDR3 length equals 15 residues. V was clipped by 3 bases and J by 3 bases, with 15 bases between them. The germline V gene has CDR1 MNHEY and CDR2 SVGAGI. The DNA of the CDR3 is TGTGCCAGCAGTTATGGGGCCATGGCGGGCTACGAGCAGTACTTC. This gives the protein CASSYGAMAGYEQYF.

The chain recombines TRBV6-1 with TRBJ2-7, with D maybe TRBD1 (7 bases). Germline CDR1 and CDR2: MNHNS and SASEGT. Trimming took 6 bases from V and 4 from J, leaving 19 bases between them. The CDR3 has 15 residues. The CDR3 region is CASSPPAGGWYEQYF. The CDR3 DNA sequence: TGTGCCAGCAGCCCCCCCGCAGGGGGGTGGTACGAGCAGTACTTC.

This clonotype was detected ten times or more. The rearrangement uses TRBV9 and TRBJ2-1, with D perhaps TRBD1 or TRBD2 (5 bases each). Germline V lookup: CDR1 SGDLS, CDR2 YYNGEE. The CDR3 spans 15 residues. Between the trimmed V and J ends, which lost 0 bases and 6 bases, there was a span of 13 bases. This CDR3 reads CASSVGGGQVNEQFF. The DNA for the CDR3 is TGTGCCAGCAGCGTAGGGGGCGGGCAGGTCAATGAGCAGTTCTTC.

In this sample, this clonotype turned up many times. In nucleotides, the CDR3 is TGTGCCTGGAGCAGAGAGGGGGGTAGGGTCACTGAAGCTTTCTTT. This codes for CAWSREGGRVTEAFF. The rearrangement joins TRBV30 to TRBJ1-1; the D gene is possibly TRBD1 (6 bases). Germline CDR1 is GTSNPN and CDR2 is SVGIG (reference sequence). The CDR3 sequence is 15 residues long. Trimming shortened V by 3 bases and J by 4 bases, and 18 bases separated the two germline ends.

This clonotype came up many times. The genes are TRBV18 and TRBJ1-1; D ambiguous. V gave up 3 bases and J gave up 4 bases, with 15 bases separating them. Germline V lookup: CDR1 KGHSH, CDR2 LQKENI. The CDR3 contains 15 residues. The CDR3 DNA follows: TGTGCCAGCTCACCGAATAACGGCGGCGGCACTGAAGCTTTCTTT. As protein: CASSPNNGGGTEAFF.

This clonotype was recorded at least ten times. V gene TRBV4-3 combines with J gene TRBJ2-6; TRBD2 matches 8 bases. The germline CDR1 and CDR2 sequences are LGHNA and YSLEER. The CDR3 is made up of 16 amino acids. The J segment lost 2 bases and the V segment lost 1 base, leaving 1 base of the junction unmatched. The CDR3 nucleotides are TGCGCCAGCAGCCAAGCGGGGGGGGCTGGGGCCAACGTCCTGACTTTC. Amino acids: CASSQAGGAGANVLTF.

Worth noting for this clonotype: Lacking the conserved final phenylalanine or tryptophan, this CDR3 likely reflects a read error. CDR3 DNA: TGTGACAGTCCCCAAACCAGGGCAGGCTACACCTTA. This translates into CDSPQTRAGYTL. This chain uses TRBV19 with TRBJ1-2; tentatively, D is TRBD1 (5 bases). The CDR3 is 12 amino acids. CDR1 and CDR2 from the germline V gene are LNHDA and SQIVND (reference sequence).

For this clonotype: A read error is possible here, since a much larger clone lies one base away. The CDR3 sequence: CASSIAGAGSDTQYF. CDR3 nucleotide sequence: TGTGCCAGCAGCATAGCGGGGGCCGGGTCAGATACGCAGTATTTT. This chain links TRBV14 with TRBJ2-3; 9 bases align to TRBD2. CDR3 size: 15 residues. Per the germline V gene, CDR1 is SGHDN and CDR2 is FVKESK. J lost 4 bases, V lost 5 bases, and 7 bases had no gene match.

This chain connects TRBV28 to TRBJ2-7, with D unresolved. The V end was cut by 3 bases, the J end by 4 bases, with 1 base between. The germline gives CDR1 MDHEN, CDR2 SYDVKM. This CDR3 is built from 10 residues. The CDR3 reads CASSLYEQYF. CDR3 DNA sequence: TGTGCCAGCAGTTTGTACGAGCAGTACTTC.

This clonotype is labeled as medium-sized (0.01 to 0.1%). This chain connects TRBV6-1 to TRBJ2-7, with D unclear. The V end was cut by 5 bases, the J end by 7 bases, with 15 bases between. Germline CDR1 reads MNHNS; CDR2 reads SASEGT. The CDR3 contains 13 residues. The CDR3 nucleotides are TGTGCCAGCAGTTACATGGCCCTGAGGGAGCAGTACTTC. Translating it yields CASSYMALREQYF.

By its share, this clonotype is medium-sized. The chain carries TRBV20-1 and TRBJ1-3, with D perhaps TRBD1 (5 bases). V lost 1 base and J 4 bases, leaving 17 bases between the germline ends. The CDR3 spans 16 residues. Germline V gene sequence: CDR1 DFQATT, CDR2 SNEGSKA (reference sequence). This chain's CDR3 is CSARGPSGFGGNTIYF. CDR3 DNA sequence: TGCAGTGCTAGAGGCCCCTCAGGGTTTGGCGGAAACACCATATATTTT.

The V call is TRBV24-1, the J call TRBJ1-2; D not certain. The V gene lost 3 bases and the J gene lost 8 bases, with 15 bases spanning the gap. CDR3 length: 14 amino acids. The germline CDR1 and CDR2 sequences are KGHDR and SFDVKD. The CDR3 nucleotides read TGTGCCACCAGTGATGCTGACCTAAGGAAGGGCTACACCTTC. It yields the protein CATSDADLRKGYTF.

This rearrangement joins TRBV6-2 or TRBV6-3 to TRBJ2-7; no reliable D call. Between the trimmed V and J ends, which lost 6 bases and 2 bases, there was a span of 8 bases. Per the germline V gene, CDR1 is MNHEY and CDR2 is SVGEGT. CDR3 size: 12 residues. In DNA form, the CDR3 reads TGTGCCAGCAGACGTTATACCTACGAGCAGTACTTC. Amino acids: CASRRYTYEQYF.

This clonotype was counted at least ten times. The chain carries TRBV30 and TRBJ2-3; D remains ambiguous. This CDR3 comprises 12 residues. Germline assignment: CDR1 GTSNPN and CDR2 SVGIG (reference sequence). V shed 2 bases and J shed 2 bases, with 5 bases lying between them. The CDR3 spells CAWSSNTDTQYF. As DNA, the CDR3 is TGTGCCTGGAGTTCTAACACAGATACGCAGTATTTT.

By share of the sample, this clonotype is medium-sized (0.01 to 0.1%). The chain joins TRBV6-1 to TRBJ1-1; TRBD1 matches at 7 bases. After removal of 7 bases from V and 4 bases from J, the junction contained 6 bases not matched to a gene. There are 13 residues in the CDR3. CDR1 and CDR2 from the germline V gene are MNHNS and SASEGT. The CDR3 reads CASTQGGSTEAFF. The DNA of the CDR3 is TGTGCCAGCACCCAAGGGGGCTCCACTGAAGCTTTCTTT.